The following is a T cell receptor (beta chain) sequence with its context. Its specificity is unknown. Per the original data handling: Filtering differed for immunoSEQ, which gave only junction sequences without quality scores. Assay used: immunoSEQ multiplex PCR; TCRdb lists only in-frame clones, some missing. That table is the source of V, J and clone size, and D and trimming were worked out from the DNA. The sample has roughly 530,000 clones, 90% to 97% seen once. Germline values: CDR1 WNHNN, CDR2 SYGVQD (reference sequence). The V gene lost 3 bases and the J gene lost 5 bases, with 7 bases spanning the gap. CDR3 length: 12 residues. This sample stems from a study of shared clonotypes between healthy human individuals. Study as a whole: Three plates each covered CD4 naive and memory; CD8 naive two, CD8 memory one.

The study's findings and limits: It was observed that 5% to 6% of naive CD4 clonotypes were shared across a handful of donors. Compared with clonotypes that all four donors shared, non-shared clonotypes had lower generation probabilities.

The sequencing sample was made of naive CD4+ T cells sorted from blood. Specified subset: CD45RA+ positively selected. The rearrangement uses TRBV10-1 and TRBJ1-1; possible D gene TRBD1, 6 bases. This receptor was identified in a woman in her 30s in good health. The CDR3 loop reads CASSDRGTEAFF. The CDR3, as DNA: TGCGCCAGCAGTGACAGGGGTACTGAAGCTTTCTTT.